These T cell receptor beta chains were read from a single sample in a study of vaccination and CD4 T cells after COVID-19. TCRdb analysed the PCR reads with MiXCR anew, one entry per CDR3 protein. The table lists about 13,000 distinct CDR3 sequences, around 41% of them singletons. Their target antigens are unknown. The sequencing input was CD4+ T cells from blood, cultured in vitro. These receptors came from a human donor who had recovered from COVID-19. CDR3s leave out the opening cysteine and the closing phenylalanine or tryptophan. The D gene is left open where the match is weak.

v_call,d_call,j_call,cdr3_aa
TRBV25-1,TRBD1,TRBJ2-7,ASSEGTGVIYEQY
TRBV19,TRBD1,TRBJ1-2,ASSVGTDILGGYT
TRBV27,.,TRBJ2-5,ASRPKMNQGETQY
TRBV24-1,.,TRBJ2-7,ATNSGKGEDEQY
TRBV30,.,TRBJ1-2,AWIARAGRNYGYT
TRBV27,TRBD2,TRBJ2-4,ASSWDGRSLAKNIQY
TRBV6-5,.,TRBJ1-2,ASSYDLPGGGYT
TRBV14,TRBD2,TRBJ2-7,ASSLQRGSYEQY
TRBV6-1,TRBD1,TRBJ1-2,ASSPQQGVGYT
TRBV6-1,.,TRBJ1-1,ASTLSPGSTEAF
TRBV30,.,TRBJ1-2,AGRVNYGYT
TRBV9,TRBD1,TRBJ2-5,ASSVSPLERGPKETQY
TRBV6-1,.,TRBJ1-5,ASREQNVRNQPQH
TRBV2,.,TRBJ1-2,ASSEDRGRQGGYT
TRBV12-3/TRBV12-4,.,TRBJ1-1,ASSFPRVADTEAF
TRBV11-3,TRBD2,TRBJ2-1,ASSLAGGNEQF
TRBV5-1,.,TRBJ1-2,ASSLDGPGYT
TRBV11-3,.,TRBJ1-2,ASSLVPANYGYT
TRBV6-1,TRBD1,TRBJ2-7,ASRKRQGSSYEQY
TRBV7-2,.,TRBJ2-6,ASSYRAAGANVLT
TRBV4-1,.,TRBJ1-2,ASSHPGALTNYGYT
TRBV5-8,.,TRBJ1-2,ASSLRGLAGYT
TRBV6-1,TRBD1,TRBJ1-6,ASRGQGWSPLH
TRBV30,TRBD1,TRBJ1-1,AWTLLGGNTEAF
TRBV12-3/TRBV12-4,TRBD1,TRBJ1-1,ASSLGGGPDEAF
TRBV7-9,TRBD1,TRBJ1-1,ASSPGTGWDTEAF
TRBV12-3/TRBV12-4,.,TRBJ2-2,ASSRGDIAFGELF
TRBV27,.,TRBJ1-2,ASSFYRGDGYT
TRBV10-2,TRBD1,TRBJ2-7,ASKGQSTYEQY
TRBV18,.,TRBJ1-5,ASSPVGHFNQPQH
TRBV20-1,TRBD2,TRBJ2-3,SARERTSGVSSTDTQY
TRBV24-1,.,TRBJ2-2,ATSDKYRAGGELF
TRBV6-5,TRBD1,TRBJ2-7,ASSSPGTGGLPGSSYEQY
TRBV18,TRBD1,TRBJ1-2,ASSADRGRGYGYT
TRBV7-2,.,TRBJ2-7,ASSLGGLSYEQY
TRBV6-1,.,TRBJ1-2,ASSYRDARGYT
TRBV10-2,TRBD1,TRBJ1-5,ASSTQGVGQPQH
TRBV6-5,.,TRBJ2-5,ASSSTGRSTQY
TRBV7-8,TRBD1,TRBJ2-5,ASSLADRGETQY
TRBV6-1,.,TRBJ2-3,ASSLLDTQY
TRBV7-9,TRBD1,TRBJ1-2,ASSSRTGTYGYT
TRBV19,.,TRBJ1-2,ASSIKTGANYGYT
TRBV5-4,.,TRBJ2-7,ASSLLVTGDSSYEQY
TRBV19,.,TRBJ1-5,ASSILWGPNQPQH
TRBV19,.,TRBJ2-6,ASSIPGSGANVLT
TRBV27,TRBD1,TRBJ1-1,ASRRDRLYYEAF
TRBV19,.,TRBJ1-6,ASSIGPSSPLH
TRBV20-1,TRBD1,TRBJ1-1,SARDHQDRGIFTEAF
TRBV6-1,TRBD1,TRBJ2-1,ASSTGQAYNEQF
TRBV19,.,TRBJ1-2,ASRPGAGANYGYT
TRBV29-1,.,TRBJ1-2,SVSKRLNYGYT